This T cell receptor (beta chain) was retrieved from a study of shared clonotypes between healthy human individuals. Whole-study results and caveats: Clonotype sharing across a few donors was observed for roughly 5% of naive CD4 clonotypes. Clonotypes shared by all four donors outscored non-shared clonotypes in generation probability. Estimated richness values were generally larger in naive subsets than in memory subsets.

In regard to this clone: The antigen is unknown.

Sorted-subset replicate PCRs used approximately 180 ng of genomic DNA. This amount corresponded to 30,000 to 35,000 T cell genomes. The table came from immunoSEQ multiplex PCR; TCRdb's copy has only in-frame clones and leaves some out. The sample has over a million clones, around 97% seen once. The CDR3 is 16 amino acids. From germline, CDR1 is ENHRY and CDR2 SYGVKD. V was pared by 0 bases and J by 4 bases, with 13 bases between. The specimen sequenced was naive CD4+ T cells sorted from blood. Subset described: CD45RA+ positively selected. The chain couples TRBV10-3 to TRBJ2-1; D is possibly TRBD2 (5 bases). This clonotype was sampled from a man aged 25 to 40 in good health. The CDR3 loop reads CAISESIGSLYNEQFF. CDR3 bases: TGTGCCATCAGTGAGTCAATTGGGAGCTTATACAATGAGCAGTTCTTC.